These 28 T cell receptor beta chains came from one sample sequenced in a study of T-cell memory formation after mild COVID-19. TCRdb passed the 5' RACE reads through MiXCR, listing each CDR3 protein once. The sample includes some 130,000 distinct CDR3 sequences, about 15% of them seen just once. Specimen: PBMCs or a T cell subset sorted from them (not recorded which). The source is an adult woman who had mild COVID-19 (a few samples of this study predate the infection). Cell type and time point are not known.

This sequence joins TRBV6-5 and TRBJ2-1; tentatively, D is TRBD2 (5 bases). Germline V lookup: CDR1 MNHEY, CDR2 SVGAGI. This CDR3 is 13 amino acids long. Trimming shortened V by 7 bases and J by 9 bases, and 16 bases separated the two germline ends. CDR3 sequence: CASTQTGYGEQFF. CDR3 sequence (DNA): TGTGCCAGCACCCAGACGGGGTACGGTGAGCAGTTCTTC.

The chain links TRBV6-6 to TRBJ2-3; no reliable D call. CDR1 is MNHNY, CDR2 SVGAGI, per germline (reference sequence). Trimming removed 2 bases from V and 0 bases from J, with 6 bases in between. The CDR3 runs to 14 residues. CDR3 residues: CASSYGLSTDTQYF. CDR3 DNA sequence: TGTGCCAGCAGTTACGGGCTTAGCACAGATACGCAGTATTTT.

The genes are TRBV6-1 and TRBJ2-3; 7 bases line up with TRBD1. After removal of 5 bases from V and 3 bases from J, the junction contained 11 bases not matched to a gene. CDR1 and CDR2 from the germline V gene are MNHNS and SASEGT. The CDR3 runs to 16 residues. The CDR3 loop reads CASSSPDRPPTDTQYF. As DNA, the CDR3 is TGTGCCAGCAGTTCTCCGGACAGGCCACCTACAGATACGCAGTATTTT.

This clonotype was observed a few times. This CDR3 reads CASSLEAFTDTQYF. DNA for the CDR3: TGTGCCAGCAGCTTAGAGGCCTTCACAGATACGCAGTATTTT. This chain connects TRBV7-7 to TRBJ2-3, with no clear D. V was trimmed by 1 base and J by 2 bases, leaving 7 bases between them. There are 14 residues in the CDR3. Germline values: CDR1 SSHAT, CDR2 FNYEAQ (reference sequence).

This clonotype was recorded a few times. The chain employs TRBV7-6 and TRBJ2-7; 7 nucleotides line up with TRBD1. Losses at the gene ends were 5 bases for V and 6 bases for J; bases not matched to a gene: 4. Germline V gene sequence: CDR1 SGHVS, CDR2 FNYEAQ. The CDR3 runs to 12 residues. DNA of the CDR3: TGTGCCAGCAGCCCAACAGGGGTCGAGCAGTACTTC. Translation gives CASSPTGVEQYF.

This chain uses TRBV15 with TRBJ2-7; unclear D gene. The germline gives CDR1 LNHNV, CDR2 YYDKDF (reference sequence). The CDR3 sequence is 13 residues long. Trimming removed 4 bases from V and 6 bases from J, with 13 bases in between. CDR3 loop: CATSIYGRREQYF. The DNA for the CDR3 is TGTGCCACCAGCATTTACGGGCGTCGCGAGCAGTACTTC. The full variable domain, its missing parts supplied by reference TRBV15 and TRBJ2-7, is DAMVIQNPRYQVTQFGKPVTLSCSQTLNHNVMYWYQQKSSQAPKLLFHYYDKDFNNEADTPDNFQSRRPNTSFCFLDIRSPGLGDTAMYLCATSIYGRREQYFGPGTRLTVT.

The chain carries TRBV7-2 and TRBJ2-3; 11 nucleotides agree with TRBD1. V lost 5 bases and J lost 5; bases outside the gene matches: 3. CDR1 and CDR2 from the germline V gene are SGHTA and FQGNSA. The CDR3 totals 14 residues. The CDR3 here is CASSPGTGGDTQYF. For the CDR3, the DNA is TGTGCCAGCAGCCCCGGGACAGGGGGAGATACGCAGTATTTT. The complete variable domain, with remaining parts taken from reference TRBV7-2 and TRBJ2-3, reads GAGVSQSPSNKVTEKGKDVELRCDPISGHTALYWYRQSLGQGLEFLIYFQGNSAPDKSGLPSDRFSAERTGGSVSTLTIQRTQQEDSAVYLCASSPGTGGDTQYFGPGTRLTVL.

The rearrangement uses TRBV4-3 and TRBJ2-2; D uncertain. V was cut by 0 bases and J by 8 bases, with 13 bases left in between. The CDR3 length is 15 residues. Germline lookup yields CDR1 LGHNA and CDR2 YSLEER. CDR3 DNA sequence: TGCGCCAGCAGCCAAGATCGGTGGGGTAGGGGGGAGCTGTTTTTT. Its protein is CASSQDRWGRGELFF.

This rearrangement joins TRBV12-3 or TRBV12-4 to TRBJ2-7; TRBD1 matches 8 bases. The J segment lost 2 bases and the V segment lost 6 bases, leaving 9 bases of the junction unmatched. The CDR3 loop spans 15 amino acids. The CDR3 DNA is TGTGCCAGCAGCCAGACCGGGACAGGCACCTACGAGCAGTACTTC. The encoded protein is CASSQTGTGTYEQYF.

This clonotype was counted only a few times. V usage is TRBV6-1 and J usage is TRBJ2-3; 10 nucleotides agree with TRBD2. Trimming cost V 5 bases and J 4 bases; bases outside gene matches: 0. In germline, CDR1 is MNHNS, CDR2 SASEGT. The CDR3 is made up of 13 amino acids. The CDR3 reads CASSSGGADTQYF. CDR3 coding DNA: TGTGCCAGCAGTAGCGGGGGGGCAGATACGCAGTATTTT.

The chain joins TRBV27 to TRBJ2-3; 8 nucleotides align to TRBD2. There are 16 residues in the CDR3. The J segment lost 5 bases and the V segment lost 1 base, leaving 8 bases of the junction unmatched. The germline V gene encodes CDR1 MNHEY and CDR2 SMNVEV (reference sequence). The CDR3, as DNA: TGTGCCAGCAGTTTATTTCCGGGACTAGGAGAAGATACGCAGTATTTT. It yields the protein CASSLFPGLGEDTQYF.

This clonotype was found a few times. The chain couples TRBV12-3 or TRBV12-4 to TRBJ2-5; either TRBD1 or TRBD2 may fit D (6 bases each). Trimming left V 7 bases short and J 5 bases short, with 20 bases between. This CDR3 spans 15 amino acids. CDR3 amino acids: CASTPVMGGAETQYF. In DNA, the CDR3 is TGTGCCAGCACCCCAGTTATGGGGGGCGCGGAGACCCAGTACTTC.

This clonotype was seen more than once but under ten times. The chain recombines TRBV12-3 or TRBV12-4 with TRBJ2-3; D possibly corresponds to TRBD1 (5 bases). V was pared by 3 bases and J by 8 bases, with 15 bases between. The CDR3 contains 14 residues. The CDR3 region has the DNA TGTGCCAGCAGTTTTTATGTTCTCCAGGGTACGCAGTATTTT. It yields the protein CASSFYVLQGTQYF.

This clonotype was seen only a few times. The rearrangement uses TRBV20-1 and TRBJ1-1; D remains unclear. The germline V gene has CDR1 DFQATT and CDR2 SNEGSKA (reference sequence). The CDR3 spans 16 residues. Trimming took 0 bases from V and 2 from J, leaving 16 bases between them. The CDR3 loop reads CSARDREGRFNTEAFF. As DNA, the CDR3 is TGCAGTGCTAGAGATCGGGAGGGCAGATTTAACACTGAAGCTTTCTTT.

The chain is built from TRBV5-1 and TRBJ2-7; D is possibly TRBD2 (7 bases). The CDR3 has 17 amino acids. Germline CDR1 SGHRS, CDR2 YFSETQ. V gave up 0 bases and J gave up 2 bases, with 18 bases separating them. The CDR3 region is CASSLASGGGYPYEQYF. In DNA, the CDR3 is TGCGCCAGCAGCTTGGCGTCGGGCGGGGGCTATCCCTACGAGCAGTACTTC.

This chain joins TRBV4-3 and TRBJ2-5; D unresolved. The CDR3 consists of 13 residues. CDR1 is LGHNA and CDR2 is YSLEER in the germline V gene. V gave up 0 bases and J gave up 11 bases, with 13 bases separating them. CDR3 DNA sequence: TGCGCCAGCAGCCAAGAAACTTGGGGAACGCAGTACTTC. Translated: CASSQETWGTQYF.

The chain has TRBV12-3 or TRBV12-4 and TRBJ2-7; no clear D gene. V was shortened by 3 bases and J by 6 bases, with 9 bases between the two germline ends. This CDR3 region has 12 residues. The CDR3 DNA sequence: TGTGCCAGCAGTTTTTGGGGTGGCGAGCAGTACTTC. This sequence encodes CASSFWGGEQYF.

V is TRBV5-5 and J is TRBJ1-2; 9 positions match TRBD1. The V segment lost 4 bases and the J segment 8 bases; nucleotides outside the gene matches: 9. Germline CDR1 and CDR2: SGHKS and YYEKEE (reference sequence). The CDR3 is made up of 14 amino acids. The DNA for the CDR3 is TGTGCCAGCAGCCTATCCGGGACAGGGACCGGCTACACCTTC. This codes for CASSLSGTGTGYTF. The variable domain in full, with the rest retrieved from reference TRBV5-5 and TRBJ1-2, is DAGVTQSPTHLIKTRGQQVTLRCSPISGHKSVSWYQQVLGQGPQFIFQYYEKEERGRGNFPDRFSARQFPNYSSELNVNALLLGDSALYLCASSLSGTGTGYTFGSGTRLTVV.

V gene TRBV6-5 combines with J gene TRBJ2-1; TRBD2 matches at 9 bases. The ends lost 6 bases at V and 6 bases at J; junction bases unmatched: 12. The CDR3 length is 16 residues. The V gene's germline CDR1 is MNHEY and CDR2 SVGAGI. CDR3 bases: TGTGCCAGCAGCCAACAGAGGCTAGCGGGATTCAATGAGCAGTTCTTC. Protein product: CASSQQRLAGFNEQFF.

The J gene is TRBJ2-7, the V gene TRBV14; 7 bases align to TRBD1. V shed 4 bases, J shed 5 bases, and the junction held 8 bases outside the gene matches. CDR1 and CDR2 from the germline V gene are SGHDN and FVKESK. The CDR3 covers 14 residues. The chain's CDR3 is CASSRDRVWNEQYF. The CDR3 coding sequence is TGTGCCAGCAGCCGCGACAGGGTGTGGAACGAGCAGTACTTC.

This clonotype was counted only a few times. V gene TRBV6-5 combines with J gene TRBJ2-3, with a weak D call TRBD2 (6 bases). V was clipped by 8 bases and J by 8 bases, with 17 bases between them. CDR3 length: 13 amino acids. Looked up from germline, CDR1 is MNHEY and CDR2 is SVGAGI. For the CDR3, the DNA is TGTGCCAGCCCCGGCGGGGTTAATGGTACGCAGTATTTT. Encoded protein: CASPGGVNGTQYF.

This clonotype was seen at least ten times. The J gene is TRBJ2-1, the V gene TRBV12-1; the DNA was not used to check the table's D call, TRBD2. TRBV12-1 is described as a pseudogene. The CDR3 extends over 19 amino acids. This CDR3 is CASSDFLAGERTPTNEQFF. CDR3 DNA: TGTGCCAGCAGCGACTTTCTAGCGGGGGAGCGTACTCCGACCAATGAGCAGTTCTTC.

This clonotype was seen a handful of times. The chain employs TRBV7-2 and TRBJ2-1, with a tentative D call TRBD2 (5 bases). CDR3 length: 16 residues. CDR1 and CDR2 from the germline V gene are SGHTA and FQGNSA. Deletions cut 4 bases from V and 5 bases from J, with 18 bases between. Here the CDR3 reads CASSSQTPGLNNEQFF. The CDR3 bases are TGTGCCAGCAGCTCCCAGACCCCAGGACTTAACAATGAGCAGTTCTTC.

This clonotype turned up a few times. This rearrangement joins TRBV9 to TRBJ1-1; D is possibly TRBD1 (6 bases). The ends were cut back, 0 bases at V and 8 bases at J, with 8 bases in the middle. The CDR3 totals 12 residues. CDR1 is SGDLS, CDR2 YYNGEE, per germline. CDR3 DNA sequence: TGTGCCAGCAGCGTAGGTACAGGGGAAGCTTTCTTT. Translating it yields CASSVGTGEAFF. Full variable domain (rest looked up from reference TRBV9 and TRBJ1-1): DSGVTQTPKHLITATGQRVTLRCSPRSGDLSVYWYQQSLDQGLQFLIQYYNGEERAKGNILERFSAQQFPDLHSELNLSSLELGDSALYFCASSVGTGEAFFGQGTRLTVV.

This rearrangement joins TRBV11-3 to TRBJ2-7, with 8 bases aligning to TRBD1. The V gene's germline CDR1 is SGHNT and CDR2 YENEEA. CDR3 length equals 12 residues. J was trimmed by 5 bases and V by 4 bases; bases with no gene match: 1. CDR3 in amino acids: CASSSTGDEQYF. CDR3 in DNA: TGTGCCAGCAGCTCGACAGGGGACGAGCAGTACTTC.

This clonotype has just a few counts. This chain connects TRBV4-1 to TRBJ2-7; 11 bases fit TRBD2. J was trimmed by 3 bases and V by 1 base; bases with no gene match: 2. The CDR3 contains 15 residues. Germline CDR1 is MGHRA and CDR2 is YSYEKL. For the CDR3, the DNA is TGCGCCAGCAGCCAAGTAGCGGGGGGGTTCTACGAGCAGTACTTC. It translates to CASSQVAGGFYEQYF.

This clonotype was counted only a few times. The CDR3 here is CASSLDRGETQYF. CDR3 DNA: TGTGCCAGCAGCCTTGACCGCGGAGAGACCCAGTACTTC. The chain combines TRBV3-1 with TRBJ2-5; D not certain. V was trimmed by 4 bases and J by 4 bases, leaving 10 bases between them. Germline V gene sequence: CDR1 LGHDT, CDR2 YNNKEL (reference sequence). The CDR3 loop spans 13 amino acids.

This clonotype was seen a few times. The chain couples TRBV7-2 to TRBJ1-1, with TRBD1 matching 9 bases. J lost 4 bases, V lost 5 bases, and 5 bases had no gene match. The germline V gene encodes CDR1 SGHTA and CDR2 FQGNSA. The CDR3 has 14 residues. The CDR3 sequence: CASSTQTGGTEAFF. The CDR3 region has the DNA TGTGCCAGCAGCACTCAGACAGGGGGCACTGAAGCTTTCTTT.